This T cell receptor (beta chain) was documented in a study of T-cell reconstitution after alpha-beta-depleted transplantation in children. In its sample, this clonotype was seen once. Trimming took 5 bases from V and 6 from J, leaving 14 bases between them. Germline V gene lookup returns CDR1 MDHEN and CDR2 SYDVKM. The CDR3 is 14 amino acids. Unique molecular identifiers were incorporated during preparation of the TCRbeta library. Using its own MiXCR run on the PCR reads, TCRdb lists one record per CDR3 protein. The sample shows under 450,000 distinct CDR3 sequences, about an eighth of them seen only once.

The sequencing used PBMCs, collected from the stem cell graft. This chain links TRBV28 with TRBJ2-1, with D perhaps TRBD2 (5 bases). The clonotype was recovered from a human donor who donated a stem cell graft to a child with Fanconi anemia. The CDR3 region has the DNA TGTGCCAGCAGTCGTTTACGGAGGATCAATGAGCAGTTCTTC. This sequence encodes CASSRLRRINEQFF. Full variable domain (rest looked up from reference TRBV28 and TRBJ2-1): DVKVTQSSRYLVKRTGEKVFLECVQDMDHENMFWYRQDPGLGLRLIYFSYDVKMKEKGDIPEGYSVSREKKERFSLILESASTNQTSMYLCASSRLRRINEQFFGPGTRLTVL.